Below, 5 T cell receptor beta chains from the same sample are listed, as sequenced in a study of cytotoxic CD8 clonotypes in ibrutinib-treated CLL. The table came from immunoSEQ multiplex PCR; TCRdb's copy has only in-frame clones and leaves some out. The table lists approximately 200,000 clones, around 72% of them singletons, with 10% to 15% in the top ten. Sequencing was performed on PBMCs, taken after 24 months of ibrutinib treatment. All receptors come from a human donor with chronic lymphocytic leukemia.

This clone was counted once. The genes are TRBV7-9 and TRBJ1-2, with 11 bases matching TRBD1. CDR1 SEHNR and CDR2 FQNEAQ come from the germline V gene (reference sequence). The CDR3 loop spans 19 amino acids. The V and J ends lost 5 bases and 3 bases, in that order; junction bases with no gene match: 17. CDR3 coding DNA: TGTGCCAGCAGCCTTGTCCCCCGGACAGGGGGCCTACGGGACTATGGCTACACCTTC. This sequence encodes CASSLVPRTGGLRDYGYTF. The variable domain in full, with the rest retrieved from reference TRBV7-9 and TRBJ1-2, is DTGVSQNPRHKITKRGQNVTFRCDPISEHNRLYWYRQTLGQGPEFLTYFQNEAQLEKSRLLSDRFSAERPKGSFSTLEIQRTEQGDSAMYLCASSLVPRTGGLRDYGYTFGSGTRLTVV.

This chain joins TRBV9 and TRBJ1-2; D is unclear. V dropped 3 bases and J dropped 5 bases, with 8 bases sitting between them. CDR3 size: 12 residues. CDR1 and CDR2 from the germline V gene are SGDLS and YYNGEE. The DNA for the CDR3 is TGTGCCAGCAGCGACCGGGGATATGGCTACACCTTC. This encodes CASSDRGYGYTF.

This clone was observed a few times. The rearrangement joins TRBV7-9 to TRBJ1-3; 7 bases are shared with TRBD1. With V trimmed by 1 base and J by 4 bases, 4 bases remained unmatched. CDR1 and CDR2 (germline): SEHNR, FQNEAQ (reference sequence). The CDR3 extends over 15 amino acids. The DNA for the CDR3 is TGTGCCAGCAGCTTAGGACAGGGCGGGGGAAACACCATATATTTT. This translates into CASSLGQGGGNTIYF. The full variable domain, with the rest looked up from reference TRBV7-9 and TRBJ1-3, is DTGVSQNPRHKITKRGQNVTFRCDPISEHNRLYWYRQTLGQGPEFLTYFQNEAQLEKSRLLSDRFSAERPKGSFSTLEIQRTEQGDSAMYLCASSLGQGGGNTIYFGEGSWLTVV.

CDR3 DNA sequence: TGTGCCAGCAGCCGAGTGGGCTCTGGGGCCAACGTCCTGACTTTC. Amino acids: CASSRVGSGANVLTF. The rearrangement joins TRBV7-2 to TRBJ2-6; D gene ambiguous. The CDR3 is made up of 15 amino acids. V lost 5 bases, J lost 0 bases, and 8 bases lay in between. The V gene's germline CDR1 is SGHTA and CDR2 FQGNSA.

The V call is TRBV9, the J call TRBJ2-1, with a weak D call TRBD2 (6 bases). Germline values: CDR1 SGDLS, CDR2 YYNGEE. V was pared by 0 bases and J by 9 bases, with 13 bases between. The CDR3 is 14 residues long. CDR3 in amino acids: CASSVERLGVEQFF. CDR3 DNA: TGTGCCAGCAGCGTAGAAAGACTAGGGGTTGAGCAGTTCTTC.